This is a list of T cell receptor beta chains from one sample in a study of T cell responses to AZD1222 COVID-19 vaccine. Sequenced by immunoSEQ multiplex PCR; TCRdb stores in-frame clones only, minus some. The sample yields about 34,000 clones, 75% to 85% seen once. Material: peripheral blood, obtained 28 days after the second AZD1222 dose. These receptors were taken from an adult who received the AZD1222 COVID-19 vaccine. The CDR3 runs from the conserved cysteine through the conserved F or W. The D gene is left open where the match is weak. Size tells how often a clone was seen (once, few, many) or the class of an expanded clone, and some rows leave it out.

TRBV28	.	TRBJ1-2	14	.	TGTGCCAGCAGTTTATCTACCCTTAACTATGGCTACACCTTC	CASSLSTLNYGYTF
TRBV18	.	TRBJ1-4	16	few	TGTGCCAGCTCATCTCAGGGAGGAGCAACTAATGAAAAACTGTTTTTT	CASSSQGGATNEKLFF
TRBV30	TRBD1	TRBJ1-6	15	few	TGTGCCTGGAGTGTATTGGTCGGGACAGGGTCACCCCTCCACTTT	CAWSVLVGTGSPLHF
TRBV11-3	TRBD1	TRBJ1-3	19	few	TGTGCCAGCAGCCTGGGACAGGGGAAGGCCCGCAGCTCTGGAAACACCATATATTTT	CASSLGQGKARSSGNTIYF
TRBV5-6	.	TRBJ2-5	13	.	TGTGCCAGCAGCACTGGATTCCGGGAGACCCAGTACTTC	CASSTGFRETQYF
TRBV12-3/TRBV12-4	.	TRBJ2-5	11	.	TGTGCCAGCAGTTCCTACGAGACCCAGTACTTC	CASSSYETQYF
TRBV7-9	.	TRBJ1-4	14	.	TGTGCCAGCAGCTTAGCGGGGGAAACGGAAAAACTGTTTTTT	CASSLAGETEKLFF
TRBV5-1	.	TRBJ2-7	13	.	TGCGCCAGCAGCACCACAGGAGTCTACGAGCAGTACTTC	CASSTTGVYEQYF
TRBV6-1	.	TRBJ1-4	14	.	TGTGCCAGCAGTGAACAGGGGCTCGGTGAAAAACTGTTTTTT	CASSEQGLGEKLFF
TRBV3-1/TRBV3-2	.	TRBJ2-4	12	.	TGTGCCAGCAGCCAGCGCAAAAACATTCAGTACTTC	CASSQRKNIQYF
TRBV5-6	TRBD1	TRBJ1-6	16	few	TGTGCCAGCAGCGACCGGGACAGGTCCTATAATTCACCCCTCCACTTT	CASSDRDRSYNSPLHF
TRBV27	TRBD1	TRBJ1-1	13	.	TGTGCCAGCAGTCACCAGGGGGCTTTTGAAGCTTTCTTT	CASSHQGAFEAFF
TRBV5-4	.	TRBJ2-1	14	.	TGTGCCAGCAGCTCTCCCGGCTCCCACAATGAGCAGTTCTTC	CASSSPGSHNEQFF
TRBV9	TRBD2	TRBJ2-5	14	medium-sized	TGTGCCAGCAGCGTAGGGGAGGGGAGAGAGACCCAGTACTTC	CASSVGEGRETQYF
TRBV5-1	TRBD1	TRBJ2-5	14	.	TGCGCCAGCAGCTATGGGACAGGGCAAGAGACCCAGTACTTC	CASSYGTGQETQYF
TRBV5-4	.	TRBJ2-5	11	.	TGTGCCAGCAGCTTGCAGGAGACCCAGTACTTC	CASSLQETQYF
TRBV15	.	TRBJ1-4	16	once	TGTGCCACCAGCAGAGATCAGGGCAGGGGAGGTGAAAAACTGTTTTTT	CATSRDQGRGGEKLFF